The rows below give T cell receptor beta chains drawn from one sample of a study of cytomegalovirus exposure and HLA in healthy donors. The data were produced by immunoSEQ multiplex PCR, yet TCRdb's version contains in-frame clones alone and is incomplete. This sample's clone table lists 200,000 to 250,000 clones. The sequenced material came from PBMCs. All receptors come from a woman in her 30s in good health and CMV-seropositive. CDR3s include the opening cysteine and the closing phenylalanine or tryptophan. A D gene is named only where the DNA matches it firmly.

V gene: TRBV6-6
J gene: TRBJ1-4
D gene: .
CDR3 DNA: TGTGCCAGCACGAACAGCTTCAATGAAAAACTGTTTTTT
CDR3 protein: CASTNSFNEKLFF

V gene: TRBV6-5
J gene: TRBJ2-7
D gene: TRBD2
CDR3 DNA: TGTGCCAGCCGCGGGGGGGTCGAGCAGTACTTC
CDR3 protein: CASRGGVEQYF

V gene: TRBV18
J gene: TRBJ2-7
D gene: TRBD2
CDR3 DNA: TGTGCCAGCTCACCCGGACTAGCGGGGAGCTCCTACGAGCAGTACTTC
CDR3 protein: CASSPGLAGSSYEQYF

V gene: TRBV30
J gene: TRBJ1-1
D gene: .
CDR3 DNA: TGTGCCTCCTCCTATCAGAACACTGAAGCTTTCTTT
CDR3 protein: CASSYQNTEAFF

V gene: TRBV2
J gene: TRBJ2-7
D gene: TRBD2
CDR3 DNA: TGTGCCAGCAGGGTACCCGGGACTAGTATCTACGAGCAGTACTTC
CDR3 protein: CASRVPGTSIYEQYF

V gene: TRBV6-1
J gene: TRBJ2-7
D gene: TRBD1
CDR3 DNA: TGTGCCAGCCGAGGGGGCTTTGTTACCGAGCAGTACTTC
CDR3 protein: CASRGGFVTEQYF

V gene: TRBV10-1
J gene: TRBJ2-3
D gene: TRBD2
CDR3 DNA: TGCGCCAGCAGTGAGCCCCCGGGAGGGCTCACAGATACGCAGTATTTT
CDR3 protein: CASSEPPGGLTDTQYF

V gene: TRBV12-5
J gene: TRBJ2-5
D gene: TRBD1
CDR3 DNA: TGTGCTAGTGGTTTGGACGAAACAGGGGGCGCGGATGAGACCCAGTACTTC
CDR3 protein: CASGLDETGGADETQYF

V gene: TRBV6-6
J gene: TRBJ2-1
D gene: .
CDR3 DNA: TGTGCCAGCAGTTACTCGTACGAAAGGGGCGAGCAGTTCTTC
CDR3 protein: CASSYSYERGEQFF

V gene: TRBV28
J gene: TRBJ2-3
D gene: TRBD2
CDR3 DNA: TGTGCCAGCAGTTTATCCACTAGCGGGACCACAGATACGCAGTATTTT
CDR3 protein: CASSLSTSGTTDTQYF

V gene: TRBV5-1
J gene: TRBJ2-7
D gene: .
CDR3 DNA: TGCGCCAGCAGCCCGGGCTCCTACGAGCAGTACTTC
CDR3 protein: CASSPGSYEQYF

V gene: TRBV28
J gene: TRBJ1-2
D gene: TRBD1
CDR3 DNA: TGTGCCAGCAGTCTCCCCGCAGGGGGTGGCTACACCTTC
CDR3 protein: CASSLPAGGGYTF

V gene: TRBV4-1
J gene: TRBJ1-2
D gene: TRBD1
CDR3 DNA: TGCGCCAGCAGCCTACTAAGGCGACAGGGCGATGGCTACACCTTC
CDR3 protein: CASSLLRRQGDGYTF

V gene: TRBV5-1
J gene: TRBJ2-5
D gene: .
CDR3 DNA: TGCGCCAGCAGCGGAGGGGGGGCACAAGAGACCCAGTACTTC
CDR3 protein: CASSGGGAQETQYF

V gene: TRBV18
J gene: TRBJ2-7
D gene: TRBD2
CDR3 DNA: TGTGCCAGCTCACCACAACTGGCGGGGGGTCCCTACGAGCAGTACTTC
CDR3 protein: CASSPQLAGGPYEQYF

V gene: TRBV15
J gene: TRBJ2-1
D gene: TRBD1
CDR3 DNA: TGTGCCACCAGAACCTATGCGGGACAGGGGACAAATGAGCAGTTCTTC
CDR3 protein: CATRTYAGQGTNEQFF

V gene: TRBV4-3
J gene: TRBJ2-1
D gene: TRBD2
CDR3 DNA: TGCGCCAGCAGCCCGGGCGGGAGCTCCTACAATGAGCAGTTCTTC
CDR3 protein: CASSPGGSSYNEQFF

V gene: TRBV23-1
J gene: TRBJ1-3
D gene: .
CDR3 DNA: TGCGCCAGCGGCGGTTCTGGAAACACCATATATTTT
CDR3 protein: CASGGSGNTIYF

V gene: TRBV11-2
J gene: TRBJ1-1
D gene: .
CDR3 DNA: TGTGCCAGCAGCTTAGAAGGGAGCAGGGGAGCTTTCTTT
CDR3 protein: CASSLEGSRGAFF

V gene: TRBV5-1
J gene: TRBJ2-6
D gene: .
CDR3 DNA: TGCGCCAGCAGCTCTGGCCCTGGGGCCAGAGCTGGGGCCAACGTCCTGACTTTC
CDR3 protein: CASSSGPGARAGANVLTF

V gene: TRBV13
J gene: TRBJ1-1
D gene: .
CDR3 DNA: TGTGCCAGCAGCTTAGACGGGGGAGGGGACACTGAAGCTTTCTTT
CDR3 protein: CASSLDGGGDTEAFF

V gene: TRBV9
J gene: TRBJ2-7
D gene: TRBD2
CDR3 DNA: TGTGCCAGCAGCCCCGGCCTAGCGGGAGTCGGGCAGTACTTC
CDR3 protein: CASSPGLAGVGQYF

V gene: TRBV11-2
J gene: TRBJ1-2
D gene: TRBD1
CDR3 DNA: TGTGCCAGCAGCTCGACAGGGTACCATGGCTACACCTTC
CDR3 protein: CASSSTGYHGYTF

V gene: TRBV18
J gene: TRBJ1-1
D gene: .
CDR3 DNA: TGTGCCAGCTCCCTGAAGGGAGACACTGAAGCTTTCTTT
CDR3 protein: CASSLKGDTEAFF

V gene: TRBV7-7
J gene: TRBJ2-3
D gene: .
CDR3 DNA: TGTGCCAGCAGCTTAGACGGGGTCCGGCAGTATTTT
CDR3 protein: CASSLDGVRQYF

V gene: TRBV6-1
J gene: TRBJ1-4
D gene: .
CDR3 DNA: TGTGCCAGCAGTGAAGAAAGAGGACTCAAACTGTTTTTT
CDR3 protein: CASSEERGLKLFF

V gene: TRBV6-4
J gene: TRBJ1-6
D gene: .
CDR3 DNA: TGTGCCAGCAGTGTGGAGGGTAATTCACCCCTCCACTTT
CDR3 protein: CASSVEGNSPLHF

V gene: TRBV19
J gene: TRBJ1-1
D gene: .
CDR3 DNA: TGTGCCAGTACCCACCTTAGGGGGAACACTGAAGCTTTCTTT
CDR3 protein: CASTHLRGNTEAFF

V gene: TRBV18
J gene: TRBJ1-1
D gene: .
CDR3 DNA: TGTGCCAGCTCACCTGTCTCCCTGAACACTGAAGCTTTCTTT
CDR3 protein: CASSPVSLNTEAFF

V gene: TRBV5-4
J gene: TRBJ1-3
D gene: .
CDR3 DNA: TGTGCCAGCAGCAATCGAGTATCTGGAAACACCATATATTTT
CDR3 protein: CASSNRVSGNTIYF

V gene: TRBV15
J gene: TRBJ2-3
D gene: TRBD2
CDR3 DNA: TGTGCCACCAGGAAGCTAGCGGGGCAGGATACGCAGTATTTT
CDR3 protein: CATRKLAGQDTQYF

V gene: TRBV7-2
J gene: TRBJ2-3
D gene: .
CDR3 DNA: TGTGCCAGCAGCCCAGCAGCCTCGGGAGATACGCAGTATTTT
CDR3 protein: CASSPAASGDTQYF

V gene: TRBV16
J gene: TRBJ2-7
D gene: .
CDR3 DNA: TGTGCCAGCAGCCAATTCGGGGGACCCTACGAGCAGTACTTC
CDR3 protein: CASSQFGGPYEQYF

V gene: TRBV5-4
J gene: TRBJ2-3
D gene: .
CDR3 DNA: TGTGCCAGCACCCCCGGAGGACGGGGAGCAGGTACGCAGTATTTT
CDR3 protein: CASTPGGRGAGTQYF

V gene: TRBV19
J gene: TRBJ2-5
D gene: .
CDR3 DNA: TGTGCCAGTAGCCTCCGGGGGGAGACCCAGTACTTC
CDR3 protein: CASSLRGETQYF

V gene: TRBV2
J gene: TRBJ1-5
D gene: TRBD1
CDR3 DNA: TGTGCCAGCAGTGACCGACAGGGGGTCGGTAGCAATCAGCCCCAGCATTTT
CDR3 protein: CASSDRQGVGSNQPQHF

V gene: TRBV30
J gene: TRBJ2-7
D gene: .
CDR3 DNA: TGTGCCTGGAGTCTAATTCAGGGAAACTCCTACGAGCAGTACTTC
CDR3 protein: CAWSLIQGNSYEQYF

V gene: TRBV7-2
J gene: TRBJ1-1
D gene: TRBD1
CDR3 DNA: TGTGCCAGCAGCTCGGGACAGGGGAGGACTGAAGCTTTCTTT
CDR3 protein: CASSSGQGRTEAFF

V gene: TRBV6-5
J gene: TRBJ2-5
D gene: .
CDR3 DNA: TGTGCCAGCAGTTTTTACAGGCAAGAGACCCAGTACTTC
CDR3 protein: CASSFYRQETQYF

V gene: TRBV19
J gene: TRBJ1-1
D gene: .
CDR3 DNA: TGTGCCAGTAGTATACGACAGGCGGGGGGGATGAACACTGAAGCTTTCTTT
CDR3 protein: CASSIRQAGGMNTEAFF